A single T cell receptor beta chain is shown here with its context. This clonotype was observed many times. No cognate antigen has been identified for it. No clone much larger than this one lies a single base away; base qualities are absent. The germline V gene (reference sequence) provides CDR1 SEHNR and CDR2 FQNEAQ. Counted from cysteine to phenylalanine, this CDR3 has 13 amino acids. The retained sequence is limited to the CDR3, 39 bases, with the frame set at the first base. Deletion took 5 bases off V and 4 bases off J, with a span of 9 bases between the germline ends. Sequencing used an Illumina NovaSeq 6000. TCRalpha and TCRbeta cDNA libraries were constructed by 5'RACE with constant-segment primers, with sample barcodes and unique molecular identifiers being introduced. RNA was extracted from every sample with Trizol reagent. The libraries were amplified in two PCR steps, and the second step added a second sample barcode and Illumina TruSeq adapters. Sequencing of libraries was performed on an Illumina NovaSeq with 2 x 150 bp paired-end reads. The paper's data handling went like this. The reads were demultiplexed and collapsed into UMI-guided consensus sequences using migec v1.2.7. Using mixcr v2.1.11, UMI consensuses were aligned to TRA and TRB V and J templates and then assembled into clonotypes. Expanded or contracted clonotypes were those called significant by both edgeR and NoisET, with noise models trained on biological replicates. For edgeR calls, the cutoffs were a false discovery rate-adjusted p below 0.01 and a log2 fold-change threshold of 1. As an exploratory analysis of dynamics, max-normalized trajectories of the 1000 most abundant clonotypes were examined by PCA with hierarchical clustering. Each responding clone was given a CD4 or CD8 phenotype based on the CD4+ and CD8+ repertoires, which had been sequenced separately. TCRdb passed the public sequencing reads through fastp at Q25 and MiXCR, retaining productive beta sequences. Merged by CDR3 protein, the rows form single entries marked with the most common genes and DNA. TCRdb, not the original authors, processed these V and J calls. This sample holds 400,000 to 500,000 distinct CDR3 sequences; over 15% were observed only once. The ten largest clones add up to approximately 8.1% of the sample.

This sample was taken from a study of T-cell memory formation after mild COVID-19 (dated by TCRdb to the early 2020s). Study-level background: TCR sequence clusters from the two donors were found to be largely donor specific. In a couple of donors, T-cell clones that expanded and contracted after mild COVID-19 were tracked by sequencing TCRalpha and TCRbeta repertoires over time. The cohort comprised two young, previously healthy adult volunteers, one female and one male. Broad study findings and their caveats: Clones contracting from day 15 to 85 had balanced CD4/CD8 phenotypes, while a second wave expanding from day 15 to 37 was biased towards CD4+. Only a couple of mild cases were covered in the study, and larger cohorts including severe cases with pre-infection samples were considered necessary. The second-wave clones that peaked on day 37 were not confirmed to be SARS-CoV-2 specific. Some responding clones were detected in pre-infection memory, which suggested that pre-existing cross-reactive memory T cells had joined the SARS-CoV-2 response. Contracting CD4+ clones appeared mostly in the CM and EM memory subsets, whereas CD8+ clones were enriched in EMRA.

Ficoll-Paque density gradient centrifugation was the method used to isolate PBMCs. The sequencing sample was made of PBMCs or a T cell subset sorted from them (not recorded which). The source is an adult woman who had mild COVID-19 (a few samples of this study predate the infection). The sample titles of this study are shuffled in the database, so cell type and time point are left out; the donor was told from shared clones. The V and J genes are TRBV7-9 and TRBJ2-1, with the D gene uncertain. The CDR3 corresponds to CASSPTPYNEQFF. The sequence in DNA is TGTGCCAGCAGCCCGACGCCATACAATGAGCAGTTCTTC.